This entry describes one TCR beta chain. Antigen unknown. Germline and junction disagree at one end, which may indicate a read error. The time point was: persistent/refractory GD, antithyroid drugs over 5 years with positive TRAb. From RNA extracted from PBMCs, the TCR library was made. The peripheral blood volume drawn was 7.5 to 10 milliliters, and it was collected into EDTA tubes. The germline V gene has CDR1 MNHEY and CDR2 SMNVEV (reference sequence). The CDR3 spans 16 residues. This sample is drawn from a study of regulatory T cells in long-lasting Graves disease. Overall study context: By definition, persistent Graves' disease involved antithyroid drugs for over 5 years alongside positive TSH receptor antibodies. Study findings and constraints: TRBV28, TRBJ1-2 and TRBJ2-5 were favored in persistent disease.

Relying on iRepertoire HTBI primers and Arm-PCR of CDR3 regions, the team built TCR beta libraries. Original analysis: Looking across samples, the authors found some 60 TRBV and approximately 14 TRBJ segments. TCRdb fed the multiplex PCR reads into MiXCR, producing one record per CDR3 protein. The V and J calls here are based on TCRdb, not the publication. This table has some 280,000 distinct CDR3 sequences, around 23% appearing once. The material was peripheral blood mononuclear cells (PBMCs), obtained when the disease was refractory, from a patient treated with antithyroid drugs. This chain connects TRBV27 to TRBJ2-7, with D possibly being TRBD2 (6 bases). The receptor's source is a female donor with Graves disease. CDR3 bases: TGTGCCAGCAGTTTCTCGGCGGGAACCCCCTCCCACGAGCAGTACTTC. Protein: CASSFSAGTPSHEQYF.